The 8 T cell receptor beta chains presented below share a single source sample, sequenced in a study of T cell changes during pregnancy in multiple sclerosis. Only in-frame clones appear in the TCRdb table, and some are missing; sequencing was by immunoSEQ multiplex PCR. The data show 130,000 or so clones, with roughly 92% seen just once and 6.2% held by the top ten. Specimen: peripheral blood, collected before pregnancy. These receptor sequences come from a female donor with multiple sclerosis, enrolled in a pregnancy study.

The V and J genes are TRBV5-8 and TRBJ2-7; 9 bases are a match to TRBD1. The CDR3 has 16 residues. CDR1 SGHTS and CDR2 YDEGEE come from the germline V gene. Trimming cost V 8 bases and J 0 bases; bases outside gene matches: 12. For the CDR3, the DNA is TGTGCCAGTTCTATGGTCGGACAGGGGCACTCCTACGAGCAGTACTTC. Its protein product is CASSMVGQGHSYEQYF.

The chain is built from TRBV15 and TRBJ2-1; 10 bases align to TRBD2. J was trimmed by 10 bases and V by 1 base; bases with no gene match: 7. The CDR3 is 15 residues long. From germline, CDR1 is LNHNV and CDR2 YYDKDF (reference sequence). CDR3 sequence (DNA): TGTGCCACCAGCAGAGGGCCTAGCGGGAGAGGGGAGCAGTTCTTC. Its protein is CATSRGPSGRGEQFF.

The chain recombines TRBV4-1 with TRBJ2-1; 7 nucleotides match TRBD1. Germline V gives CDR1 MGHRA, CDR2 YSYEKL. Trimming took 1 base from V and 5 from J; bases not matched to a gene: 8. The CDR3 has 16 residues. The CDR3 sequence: CASSQAPGTDNNEQFF. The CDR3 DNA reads TGCGCCAGCAGCCAAGCCCCCGGGACAGACAACAATGAGCAGTTCTTC.

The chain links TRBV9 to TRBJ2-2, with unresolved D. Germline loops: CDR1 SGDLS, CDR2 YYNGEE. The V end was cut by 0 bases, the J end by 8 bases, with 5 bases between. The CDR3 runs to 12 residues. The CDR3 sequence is CASSVVVGELFF. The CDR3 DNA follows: TGTGCCAGCAGCGTAGTTGTAGGGGAGCTGTTTTTT.

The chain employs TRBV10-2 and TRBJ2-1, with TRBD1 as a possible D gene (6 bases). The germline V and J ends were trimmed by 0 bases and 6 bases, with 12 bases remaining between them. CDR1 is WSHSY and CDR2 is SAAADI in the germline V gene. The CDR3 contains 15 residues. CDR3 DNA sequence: TGCGCCAGCAGTGAGTCCCAGGGGCTAGTCAATGAGCAGTTCTTC. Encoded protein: CASSESQGLVNEQFF.

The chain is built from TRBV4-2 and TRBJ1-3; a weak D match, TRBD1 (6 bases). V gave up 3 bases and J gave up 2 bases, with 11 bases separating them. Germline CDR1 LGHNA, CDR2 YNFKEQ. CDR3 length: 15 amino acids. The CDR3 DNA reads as TGTGCCAGCAGCCAGGTACAGGGACCTGGAAACACCATATATTTT. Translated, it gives CASSQVQGPGNTIYF.

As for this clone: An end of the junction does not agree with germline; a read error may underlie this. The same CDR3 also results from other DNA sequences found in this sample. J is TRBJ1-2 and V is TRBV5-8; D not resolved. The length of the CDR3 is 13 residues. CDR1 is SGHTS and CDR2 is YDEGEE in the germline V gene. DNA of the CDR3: TGTGCCAGCAGCTTGGACAGAAGCCCCATCAGGTCCTTC. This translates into CASSLDRSPIRSF.

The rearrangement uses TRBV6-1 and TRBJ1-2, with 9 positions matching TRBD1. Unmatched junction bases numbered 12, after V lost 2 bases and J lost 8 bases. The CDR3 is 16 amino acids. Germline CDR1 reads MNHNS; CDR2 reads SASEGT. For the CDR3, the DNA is TGTGCCAGCAGTGAAACGGGACAGGGAACAGGCAAGGGCTACACCTTC. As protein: CASSETGQGTGKGYTF.